Presented here are 15 T cell receptor beta chains from one specimen sequenced in a study of long-term antiretroviral therapy in people with HIV. The immunoSEQ assay was v3.0, run at survey level. Produced via immunoSEQ multiplex PCR; TCRdb's table is partial and in-frame only. The sample yields about 20,000 clones, about 92% seen once. The sample in question was unsorted PBMCs, obtained 4.4 years after starting antiretroviral therapy. The receptors were gathered from a woman aged 50 to 60 with HIV.

The CDR3 region has the DNA TGTGCCAGCAGCCTTGACAGGGTGAGGATCTATAATTCACCCCTCCACTTT. The encoded protein is CASSLDRVRIYNSPLHF. The rearrangement links TRBV4-2 to TRBJ1-6, with 7 bases lining up with TRBD1. V dropped 4 bases and J dropped 3; count of bases not matched to a gene: 9. Germline CDR1 reads LGHNA; CDR2 reads YNFKEQ. The CDR3 has 17 amino acids.

The chain couples TRBV4-2 to TRBJ1-2; D gene unclear. In germline, CDR1 is LGHNA, CDR2 YNFKEQ. The CDR3 length is 16 residues. V lost 1 base and J 2 bases, leaving 14 bases between the germline ends. CDR3 region: CASSQGPSFGNYGYTF. CDR3 nucleotide sequence: TGTGCCAGCAGCCAAGGCCCCTCCTTTGGAAACTATGGCTACACCTTC.

The chain links TRBV5-6 to TRBJ1-1, with 8 bases lining up with TRBD1. The V gene's germline CDR1 is SGHDT and CDR2 YYEEEE. V shed 4 bases, J shed 4 bases, and the junction held 21 bases outside the gene matches. The CDR3 consists of 19 residues. CDR3 region: CASSDVAQGAGKGITEAFF. The CDR3, as DNA: TGTGCCAGCAGCGATGTGGCCCAGGGGGCCGGAAAGGGTATCACTGAAGCTTTCTTT.

The rearrangement uses TRBV5-6 and TRBJ2-4, with D unclear. Germline-derived CDR1 and CDR2 are SGHDT and YYEEEE. The CDR3 totals 13 residues. The ends were cut back, 4 bases at V and 6 bases at J, with 11 bases in the middle. The CDR3 sequence: CASSGSTLNIQYF. The CDR3 DNA reads as TGTGCCAGCAGCGGGTCTACCTTAAACATTCAGTACTTC. Using reference TRBV5-6 and TRBJ2-4 for the parts outside the CDR3, the full variable domain is DAGVTQSPTHLIKTRGQQVTLRCSPKSGHDTVSWYQQALGQGPQFIFQYYEEEERQRGNFPDRFSGHQFPNYSSELNVNALLLGDSALYLCASSGSTLNIQYFGAGTRLSVL.

This rearrangement joins TRBV14 to TRBJ2-5, with D unclear. The germline V gene encodes CDR1 SGHDN and CDR2 FVKESK. V gave up 2 bases and J gave up 7 bases, with 8 bases separating them. This CDR3 is 12 amino acids long. The CDR3 region has the DNA TGTGCCAGCAGCCAATCTAAGGGGACCCAGTACTTC. The encoded protein is CASSQSKGTQYF.

The chain combines TRBV19 with TRBJ2-5; 10 bases are a match to TRBD2. In germline, CDR1 is LNHDA, CDR2 SQIVND (reference sequence). The junction had 11 bases not matched to a gene; V was cut back by 6 bases and J by 4 bases. This CDR3 comprises 16 residues. The CDR3 reads CASRTSGRTVGETQYF. Here the CDR3 DNA reads TGTGCCAGTAGGACTAGCGGGCGAACAGTCGGAGAGACCCAGTACTTC. The full variable domain, completed using reference TRBV19 and TRBJ2-5, is DGGITQSPKYLFRKEGQNVTLSCEQNLNHDAMYWYRQDPGQGLRLIYYSQIVNDFQKGDIAEGYSVSREKKESFPLTVTSAQKNPTAFYLCASRTSGRTVGETQYFGPGTRLLVL.

The chain is built from TRBV18 and TRBJ2-5; 11 bases line up with TRBD2. The CDR3 sequence is 18 residues long. Germline V lookup: CDR1 KGHSH, CDR2 LQKENI. V lost 4 bases and J lost 4; bases outside the gene matches: 14. Here the CDR3 reads CASSLQTSGGISGETQYF. In DNA, the CDR3 is TGTGCCAGCTCACTCCAAACTAGCGGGGGAATATCGGGAGAGACCCAGTACTTC.

The gene calls are TRBV19 and TRBJ2-7, with D unclear. CDR3 length equals 12 residues. Germline V lookup: CDR1 LNHDA, CDR2 SQIVND (reference sequence). V was cut by 8 bases and J by 3 bases, with 11 bases left in between. CDR3 in amino acids: CASGSAGYEQYF. For the CDR3, the DNA is TGTGCCAGTGGGTCGGCAGGCTACGAGCAGTACTTC.

The rearrangement uses TRBV30 and TRBJ2-6, with 8 nucleotides matching TRBD1. V shed 5 bases and J 0 bases; nucleotides not matched to a gene: 12. The CDR3 runs to 18 residues. CDR1 is GTSNPN, CDR2 SVGIG, per germline (reference sequence). The CDR3: CAWHKLGTGYSGANVLTF. The CDR3, as DNA: TGTGCCTGGCACAAACTCGGGACAGGATACTCTGGGGCCAACGTCCTGACTTTC.

CDR3 nucleotides: TGTGCCAGCAGCCTTCCCCAGGGATGGAACACTGAAGCTTTCTTT. Protein: CASSLPQGWNTEAFF. This sequence joins TRBV14 and TRBJ1-1; possibly TRBD1 for D (5 bases). This CDR3 has 15 amino acids. The germline CDR1 and CDR2 sequences are SGHDN and FVKESK. V lost 4 bases to trimming and J lost 1 base, with 13 bases between them.

The rearrangement joins TRBV11-2 to TRBJ1-4, with a tentative D call TRBD1 (5 bases). V was pared by 1 base and J by 5 bases, with 11 bases between. The CDR3 length is 15 residues. Germline lookup yields CDR1 SGHAT and CDR2 FQNNGV. CDR3 loop: CASSLAGEVNEKLFF. DNA of the CDR3: TGTGCCAGCAGCTTAGCGGGGGAAGTAAATGAAAAACTGTTTTTT.

This chain joins TRBV2 and TRBJ1-1; TRBD1 agrees at 11 bases. Trimming cost V 6 bases and J 4 bases; bases outside gene matches: 4. CDR3 size: 14 residues. CDR1 is SNHLY, CDR2 FYNNEI, per germline. CDR3 region: CASRAGQGGTEAFF. DNA for the CDR3: TGTGCCAGCAGGGCGGGACAGGGGGGCACTGAAGCTTTCTTT.

This clone has just one count. The rearrangement links TRBV5-4 to TRBJ2-7, with unresolved D. Trimming stripped 4 bases from V and 1 base from J, with 9 bases between. Germline V gene lookup returns CDR1 SGHNT and CDR2 YYREEE (reference sequence). The CDR3 totals 13 residues. CDR3 sequence reads: CASSPLPSYEQYF. The CDR3 DNA reads TGTGCCAGCAGCCCCCTACCATCCTACGAGCAGTACTTC.

The rearrangement joins TRBV7-3 to TRBJ2-2; 9 nucleotides line up with TRBD2. The V segment lost 0 bases and the J segment 3 bases; nucleotides outside the gene matches: 5. From germline, CDR1 is SGHTA and CDR2 FQGTGA. The CDR3 is made up of 17 amino acids. The CDR3 DNA is TGTGCCAGCAGCTTAACGGGCGGGGGGGCCTACACCGGGGAGCTGTTTTTT. Protein sequence: CASSLTGGGAYTGELFF.

This chain uses TRBV7-8 with TRBJ2-1, with 11 bases lining up with TRBD2. Trimming removed 5 bases from V and 3 bases from J; junction bases left unmatched: 6. Per germline, CDR1 SGHVS and CDR2 FQNEAQ. The CDR3 sequence is 16 residues long. The DNA for the CDR3 is TGTGCCAGCAGCCCCCGGACTAGCGGGTACTACAATGAGCAGTTCTTC. Its translation: CASSPRTSGYYNEQFF.